Below are 3 T cell receptor beta chains sequenced from a single sample in a study of T cell responses to AZD1222 COVID-19 vaccine. TCRdb's copy holds only in-frame clones and misses some; the assay was immunoSEQ multiplex PCR. The sample yields 100,000 to 130,000 clones, more than 70% seen once. Specimen: peripheral blood, collected on day 0 of MenACWY control vaccination. Receptor source: an adult in good health.

The V and J genes are TRBV9 and TRBJ1-5; D is possibly TRBD1 (6 bases). Germline values: CDR1 SGDLS, CDR2 YYNGEE. V was cut by 0 bases and J by 7 bases, with 14 bases left in between. The CDR3 runs 15 residues. The CDR3 here is CASSVATGAGQPQHF. CDR3 in DNA: TGTGCCAGCAGCGTAGCTACGGGGGCCGGACAGCCCCAGCATTTT.

Written as DNA, the CDR3 is TGTGCCAGCAGTTACTCCAGGACAAACTATGGCTACACCTTC. Translation: CASSYSRTNYGYTF. V gene TRBV6-5 combines with J gene TRBJ1-2, with a tentative D call TRBD1 (5 bases). This CDR3 is 14 amino acids long. V lost 0 bases and J lost 2, with 7 bases in between. Germline assignment: CDR1 MNHEY and CDR2 SVGAGI.

The chain carries TRBV18 and TRBJ2-2; D gene unclear. The V gene's germline CDR1 is KGHSH and CDR2 LQKENI. Trimming stripped 3 bases from V and 5 bases from J, with 13 bases between. The CDR3 loop spans 15 amino acids. For the CDR3, the DNA is TGTGCCAGCTCACCCACTAAGACACGAACCGGGGAGCTGTTTTTT. Amino acid sequence: CASSPTKTRTGELFF.